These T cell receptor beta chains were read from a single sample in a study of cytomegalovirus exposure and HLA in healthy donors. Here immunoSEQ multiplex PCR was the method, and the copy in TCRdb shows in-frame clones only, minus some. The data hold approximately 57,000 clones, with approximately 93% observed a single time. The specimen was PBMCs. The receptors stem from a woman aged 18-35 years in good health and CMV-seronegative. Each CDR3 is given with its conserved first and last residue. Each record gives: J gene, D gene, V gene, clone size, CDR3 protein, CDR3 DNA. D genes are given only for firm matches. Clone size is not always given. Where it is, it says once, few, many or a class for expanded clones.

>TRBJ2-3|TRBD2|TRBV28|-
CASNVAGVLADTQYF
TGTGCCAGCAACGTAGCGGGAGTATTGGCAGATACGCAGTATTTT
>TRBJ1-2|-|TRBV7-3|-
CASSLAPVPRFYGYTF
TGTGCCAGCAGCTTGGCCCCTGTTCCTCGTTTTTATGGCTACACCTTC
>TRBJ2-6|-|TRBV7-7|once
CASSQDGANVLTF
TGTGCCAGCAGCCAGGATGGGGCCAACGTCCTGACTTTC
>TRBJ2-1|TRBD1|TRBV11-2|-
CASSRTGILYNEQFF
TGTGCCAGCAGCCGGACAGGAATTCTTTACAATGAGCAGTTCTTC
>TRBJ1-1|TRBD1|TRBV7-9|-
CASTDRGDRGTEAFF
TGTGCCAGCACCGATCGGGGGGACAGGGGCACTGAAGCTTTCTTT
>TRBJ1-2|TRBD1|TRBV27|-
CASSLGTGVGYTF
TGTGCCAGCAGTCTAGGGACAGGGGTAGGCTACACCTTC
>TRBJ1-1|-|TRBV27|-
CASSITVTTEAFF
TGTGCCAGCAGTATCACAGTTACCACTGAAGCTTTCTTT
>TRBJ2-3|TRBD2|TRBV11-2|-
CASSLDGGRGTDTQYF
TGTGCCAGCAGCTTAGATGGCGGGAGAGGCACAGATACGCAGTATTTT
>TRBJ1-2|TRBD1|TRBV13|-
CASSLGKDRDFATF
TGTGCCAGCAGCTTAGGAAAAGACAGGGATTTTGCCACCTTC
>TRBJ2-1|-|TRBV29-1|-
CSETRDNEQFF
TGCAGCGAGACCCGGGACAATGAGCAGTTCTTC
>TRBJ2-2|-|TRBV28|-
CAIPSDGLAVPIVTGELFF
TGTGCCATACCCTCTGACGGGCTAGCTGTCCCTATTGTCACCGGGGAGCTGTTTTTT
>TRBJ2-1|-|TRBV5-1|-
CASSEVDNEQFF
TGCGCCAGCAGCGAGGTCGACAATGAGCAGTTCTTC
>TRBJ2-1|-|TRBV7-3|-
CASSFSPLQGSNEQFF
TGTGCCAGCAGCTTCTCCCCGTTGCAGGGGTCAAATGAGCAGTTCTTC
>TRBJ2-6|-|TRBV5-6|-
CASSFTGFSGANVLTF
TGTGCCAGCAGCTTCACAGGGTTCTCTGGGGCCAACGTCCTGACTTTC
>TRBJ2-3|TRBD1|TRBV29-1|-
CSVTGGQGRSADTQYF
TGCAGCGTCACCGGGGGACAGGGAAGAAGCGCAGATACGCAGTATTTT
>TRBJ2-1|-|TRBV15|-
CATSRGGVGRPSYNEQFF
TGTGCCACCAGCAGAGGGGGGGTGGGCAGGCCTTCCTACAATGAGCAGTTCTTC
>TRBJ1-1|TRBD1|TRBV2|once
CASTTGEMNTEAFF
TGTGCCAGCACAACAGGGGAGATGAACACTGAAGCTTTCTTT
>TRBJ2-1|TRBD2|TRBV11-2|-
CASIELAGGPWARSEQFF
TGTGCCAGCATCGAACTAGCGGGGGGGCCCTGGGCTAGGAGTGAGCAGTTCTTC
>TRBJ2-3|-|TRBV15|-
CATSRGQSTDTQYF
TGTGCCACCAGCAGAGGTCAAAGCACAGATACGCAGTATTTT
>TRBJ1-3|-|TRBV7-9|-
CASSLGGLSGNTIYF
TGTGCCAGCAGCTTAGGCGGTCTCTCTGGAAACACCATATATTTT
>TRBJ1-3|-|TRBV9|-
CASSVGSGSGNTIYF
TGTGCCAGCAGCGTAGGTTCAGGCTCTGGAAACACCATATATTTT
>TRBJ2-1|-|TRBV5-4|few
CASNSVRGIVDNEQFF
TGTGCCAGCAATTCGGTTCGCGGAATCGTAGACAATGAGCAGTTCTTC
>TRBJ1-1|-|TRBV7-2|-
CASSLDLLNTEAFF
TGTGCCAGCAGCTTAGATCTACTGAACACTGAAGCTTTCTTT
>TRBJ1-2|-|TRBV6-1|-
CASRVGGADYGYTF
TGTGCCAGCAGAGTTGGGGGCGCAGACTATGGCTACACCTTC
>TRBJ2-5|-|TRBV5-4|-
CAGSWATRVGETQYF
TGTGCCGGCAGCTGGGCGACTAGAGTAGGGGAGACCCAGTACTTC
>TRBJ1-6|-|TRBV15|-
CATSRDKGHLSSYNSPLHF
TGTGCCACCAGCAGAGATAAGGGACATTTGAGCTCCTATAATTCACCCCTCCACTTT
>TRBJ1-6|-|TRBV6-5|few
CASNHRDTYNSPLHF
TGTGCCAGCAACCACCGGGACACGTATAATTCACCCCTCCACTTT
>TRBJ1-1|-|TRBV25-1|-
CASRTGVGVGRSTEAFF
TGTGCCAGCAGGACCGGTGTAGGAGTCGGGAGGTCGACTGAAGCTTTCTTT
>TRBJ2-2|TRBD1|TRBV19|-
CASSTGQGTGELFF
TGTGCCAGTAGTACGGGACAGGGAACCGGGGAGCTGTTTTTT
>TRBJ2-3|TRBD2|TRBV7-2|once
CASSLVAGGPSTDTQYF
TGTGCCAGCAGCTTAGTCGCGGGGGGGCCTAGCACAGATACGCAGTATTTT
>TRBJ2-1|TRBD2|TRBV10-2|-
CASRGLAGVNEQFF
TGCGCCAGCCGTGGACTAGCGGGAGTGAATGAGCAGTTCTTC
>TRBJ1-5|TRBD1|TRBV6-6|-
CASSYQGDQPQHF
TGTGCCAGCAGCTACCAGGGGGATCAGCCCCAGCATTTT
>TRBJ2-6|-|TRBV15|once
CATSLRDSGANVLTF
TGTGCCACCAGCCTCCGGGACTCTGGGGCCAACGTCCTGACTTTC
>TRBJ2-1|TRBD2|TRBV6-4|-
CASSDSSGVREQFF
TGTGCCAGCAGTGACTCAAGCGGGGTGAGAGAGCAGTTCTTC
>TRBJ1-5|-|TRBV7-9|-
CASSLARGSPSNQPQHF
TGTGCCAGCAGCTTAGCAAGAGGGAGCCCAAGCAATCAGCCCCAGCATTTT
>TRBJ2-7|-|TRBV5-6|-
CASSLVQRYSYEQYF
TGTGCCAGCAGCTTGGTCCAGCGGTACTCCTACGAGCAGTACTTC
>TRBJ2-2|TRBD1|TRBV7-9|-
CASSLGGQHTGELFF
TGTGCCAGCAGCTTAGGGGGACAGCACACCGGGGAGCTGTTTTTT
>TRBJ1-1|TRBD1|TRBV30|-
CAWSGRTGQSEAFF
TGTGCCTGGAGTGGCCGGACAGGGCAGTCTGAAGCTTTCTTT
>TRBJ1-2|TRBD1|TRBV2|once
CASRTGTGVGYTF
TGTGCCAGCAGAACCGGGACAGGCGTTGGCTACACCTTC
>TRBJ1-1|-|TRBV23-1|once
CASSQSLGGAGLMTFF
TGCGCCAGCAGTCAATCTCTGGGGGGGGCCGGGTTAATGACTTTCTTT
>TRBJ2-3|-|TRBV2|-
CAGGRDRTDTQYF
TGTGCCGGTGGCAGGGATCGCACAGATACGCAGTATTTT
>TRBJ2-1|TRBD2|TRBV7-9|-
CASSHPGPRLAERPREQFF
TGTGCCAGCAGCCACCCCGGACCGAGACTAGCCGAACGTCCTCGTGAGCAGTTCTTC
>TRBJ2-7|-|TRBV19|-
CASSIGGSSYEQYF
TGTGCCAGTAGTATTGGCGGCAGTAGCTACGAGCAGTACTTC
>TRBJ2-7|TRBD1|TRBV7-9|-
CASSLGDRGLGEQYF
TGTGCCAGCAGCTTAGGGGACAGGGGTTTAGGGGAGCAGTACTTC
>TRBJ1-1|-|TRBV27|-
CASSFLRAGQNTEAFF
TGTGCCAGCAGTTTCCTCAGGGCAGGCCAGAACACTGAAGCTTTCTTT
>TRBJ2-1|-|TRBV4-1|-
CASSQDIRGNEQFF
TGCGCCAGCAGCCAAGATATTCGGGGGAATGAGCAGTTCTTC
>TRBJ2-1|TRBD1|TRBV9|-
CASSGTGFYNEQFF
TGTGCCAGCAGCGGGACAGGTTTTTACAATGAGCAGTTCTTC
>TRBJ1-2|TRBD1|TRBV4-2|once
CASSQHRQGGSYGYTF
TGTGCCAGCAGCCAACATAGACAGGGAGGAAGCTATGGCTACACCTTC
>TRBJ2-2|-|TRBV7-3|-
CASSSRAGPQGGELFF
TGTGCCAGCAGCTCTCGAGCCGGGCCCCAGGGCGGGGAGCTGTTTTTT
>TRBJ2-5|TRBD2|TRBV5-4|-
CASSSSGSRETQYF
TGTGCCAGCAGCAGTAGCGGGAGTCGAGAGACCCAGTACTTC
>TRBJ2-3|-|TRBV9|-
CASSTNSDTQYF
TGTGCCAGCAGCACCAACTCGGATACGCAGTATTTT